This T cell receptor beta chain was captured in a study of OX40 agonist ivuxolimab in advanced cancers. Study details: The patients received agonistic anti-OX40 (CD134) antibody ivuxolimab. Dose-escalation subjects each had hepatocellular carcinoma, melanoma, renal cell or head and neck cancer.

Germline V gives CDR1 SEHNR, CDR2 FQNEAQ (reference sequence). The CDR3 covers 16 residues. The V segment lost 5 bases and the J segment 0 bases; nucleotides outside the gene matches: 5. Repertoires were generated with immunoSEQ multiplex PCR, while TCRdb's copy carries only in-frame clones and drops some. In the table there are tens of thousands of clones, approximately 88% of which are singletons. Sequenced material: CD4+ or CD8+ T cells sorted from blood, taken in a trial of the OX40 agonist ivuxolimab. The chain carries TRBV7-9 and TRBJ1-3; TRBD1 agrees at 9 bases. The source of this sequence is an adult with an advanced solid tumor such as melanoma, head and neck, liver or kidney cancer. The CDR3 sequence is CASSQPGQGSGNTIYF. The CDR3, as DNA: TGTGCCAGCAGCCAGCCGGGACAGGGCTCTGGAAACACCATATATTTT.